This TCR beta chain was observed in a study of T cell responses to AZD1222 COVID-19 vaccine. Assay: immunoSEQ multiplex PCR; the TCRdb copy retains only in-frame clones and omits some. Of more than 90,000 clones in the sample, around 87% were seen once. The V end lost 0 bases, the J end lost 4 bases, and 19 bases lay between the germline ends. Germline assignment: CDR1 GTSNPN and CDR2 SVGIG (reference sequence). CDR3 size: 17 residues. J is TRBJ1-5 and V is TRBV30, with D perhaps TRBD1 (5 bases). The origin of this receptor is an adult who received the AZD1222 COVID-19 vaccine. This specimen consisted of peripheral blood, obtained 28 days after the second AZD1222 dose. CDR3 sequence (DNA): TGTGCCTGGAGTGTAGAGGGGATTGGACAAAGAAATCAGCCCCAGCATTTT. Its protein is CAWSVEGIGQRNQPQHF.